A selection of T cell receptor beta chains follows, all from one sample in a study of T cells after yellow fever vaccination. MiXCR, applied by TCRdb to the 5' RACE reads, yields one record per CDR3 protein. The sample shows about 340,000 distinct CDR3 sequences, about 4% of them seen only once. The sample consisted of PBMCs, taken 5 days after the yellow fever booster vaccination. The receptor source for this set is a man aged 18 to 35 who received the YFV17D yellow fever vaccine. CDR3s include the opening cysteine and the closing phenylalanine or tryptophan. Fields, in order: V gene, CDR3 length, clone size, J gene, D gene, CDR3 DNA, CDR3 protein. The D gene is left open where the match is weak. Part of the rows lack a size; the others show once, few, many or a class for expanded clones.

>TRBV28|14|many|TRBJ1-2|TRBD1
TGTGCCAGCAGCGCAAGACAGGGCTACTATGGCTACACCTTC
CASSARQGYYGYTF
>TRBV6-6|14|many|TRBJ2-1|NA
TGTGCCAGCAGTTACTCGCTAGAATACAATGAGCAGTTCTTC
CASSYSLEYNEQFF
>TRBV19|14|NA|TRBJ1-3|NA
TGTGCCAGTAGCACGGTGTCGACTGGAAACACCATATATTTT
CASSTVSTGNTIYF
>TRBV3-1|15|NA|TRBJ1-1|TRBD1
TGTGCCAGCAGCCACGGAACCCGGGACAGCACTGAAGCTTTCTTT
CASSHGTRDSTEAFF
>TRBV27|15|NA|TRBJ2-7|TRBD1
TGTGCCAGCAGTTCCCCGGGACAGGGGAAGAACGAGCAGTACTTC
CASSSPGQGKNEQYF
>TRBV6-1|17|NA|TRBJ1-2|TRBD1
TGTGCCAGCAGTGAAGGACAGGGGGACATCCCTAACTATGGCTACACCTTC
CASSEGQGDIPNYGYTF
>TRBV20-1|15|many|TRBJ1-5|TRBD1
TGCAGTGCTAGGATTCCGGACAGGGGCAATCAGCCCCAGCATTTT
CSARIPDRGNQPQHF
>TRBV6-2/TRBV6-3|12|NA|TRBJ2-1|TRBD2
TGTGCCAGCAGCCAAACTAGCGATGAGCAGTTCTTC
CASSQTSDEQFF
>TRBV29-1|14|few|TRBJ2-5|NA
TGCAGCGTTGAAAAGACAGCTCGCGGAGAGACCCAGTACTTC
CSVEKTARGETQYF
>TRBV27|13|many|TRBJ1-6|NA
TGTGCCAGCAGTTTCAGTTTTAATTCACCCCTCCACTTT
CASSFSFNSPLHF
>TRBV5-1|13|few|TRBJ2-2|NA
TGCGCCAGCAGCCCCTCCGGCGCCGGGGAGCTGTTTTTT
CASSPSGAGELFF
>TRBV7-6|15|many|TRBJ2-7|TRBD1
TGTGCCAGCAGCTTCAGTCCGGACAGGGCACTCGAGCAGTACTTC
CASSFSPDRALEQYF
>TRBV6-5|12|NA|TRBJ2-7|TRBD1
TGTGCCAGCACAGGACAGGGACTCGAGCAGTACTTC
CASTGQGLEQYF
>TRBV4-3|14|NA|TRBJ1-1|NA
TGCGCCAGCAGCCAAGACATGGGAAACACTGAAGCTTTCTTT
CASSQDMGNTEAFF
>TRBV21-1|14|NA|TRBJ1-1|NA
TGTGCCAGCAGCAACTTACTCATGAACACTGAAGCTTTCTTT
CASSNLLMNTEAFF
>TRBV12-3/TRBV12-4|15|few|TRBJ1-5|NA
TGTGCCAGCAGTCTTACCGGGTCGAACAATCAGCCCCAGCATTTT
CASSLTGSNNQPQHF
>TRBV7-6|15|many|TRBJ2-7|NA
TGTGCCAGCAGCTTAGATACGGGAATCACGTACGAGCAGTACTTC
CASSLDTGITYEQYF
>TRBV30|13|NA|TRBJ1-6|NA
TGTGCCTGGAGTGAACAGATTAATTCACCCCTCCACTTT
CAWSEQINSPLHF
>TRBV5-1|12|few|TRBJ2-7|TRBD1
TGCGCCAGCCGGGGACAGGGGAACGAGCAGTACTTC
CASRGQGNEQYF
>TRBV5-1|16|many|TRBJ2-3|TRBD2
TGCGCCAGCAGCTTGGCTACTAGCGGGGAAACAGATACGCAGTATTTT
CASSLATSGETDTQYF
>TRBV27|13|few|TRBJ1-2|NA
TGTGCCAGCAGTAACCGAATGGGCTATGGCTACACCTTC
CASSNRMGYGYTF
>TRBV4-1|15|once|TRBJ2-2|TRBD2
TGCGCCAGCAGCCAAGAGGGGGGGGATCCCGGGGAGCTGTTTTTT
CASSQEGGDPGELFF
>TRBV5-1|11|many|TRBJ2-5|NA
TGCGCCAGCAGACGTGACGAGACCCAGTACTTC
CASRRDETQYF
>TRBV5-1|15|few|TRBJ2-3|NA
TGCGCCAGCAGCTTGGGATCACCTCAGGCAGATACGCAGTATTTT
CASSLGSPQADTQYF
>TRBV6-6|15|few|TRBJ2-5|NA
TGTGCCAGCAGCCAGAGGGAAAATCGTAAAGAGACCCAGTACTTC
CASSQRENRKETQYF
>TRBV20-1|14|NA|TRBJ2-3|NA
TGCAGTGCTAGAGATTTCAGAAGCACAGATACGCAGTATTTT
CSARDFRSTDTQYF
>TRBV20-1|15|few|TRBJ1-1|TRBD1
TGCAGTGCGGCCCGACAGGGGACTATGAACACTGAAGCTTTCTTT
CSAARQGTMNTEAFF
>TRBV6-5|13|NA|TRBJ2-1|TRBD2
TGTGCCACCCGGCTAGCGGGGCACGAGGAGCAGTTCTTC
CATRLAGHEEQFF
>TRBV12-5|18|few|TRBJ1-2|TRBD1
TGTGCTAGTGGTTCCCCCCCGGGACAGGGTACGGCTAACTATGGCTACACCTTC
CASGSPPGQGTANYGYTF
>TRBV18|14|NA|TRBJ1-5|NA
TGTGCCAGCTCACCACTTGAATCAAATCAGCCCCAGCATTTT
CASSPLESNQPQHF
>TRBV13|18|NA|TRBJ1-2|TRBD1
TGTGCCAGCAGCCGAAACAGACCGGGACAGGGTTCTGGCTATGGCTACACCTTC
CASSRNRPGQGSGYGYTF
>TRBV20-1|13|NA|TRBJ2-3|NA
TGCAGTGCTAGAGATCTGGAGACAGATACGCAGTATTTT
CSARDLETDTQYF
>TRBV7-9|13|few|TRBJ1-2|NA
TGTGCCAGCAGCACCCCACTGTCGTATGGCTACACCTTC
CASSTPLSYGYTF
>TRBV12-3/TRBV12-4|16|NA|TRBJ1-4|NA
TGTGCCAGCAGTTTAGCCTCCTCGGGAGGCTGGGAAAAACTGTTTTTT
CASSLASSGGWEKLFF
>TRBV11-2|15|few|TRBJ1-4|NA
TGTGCCAGCAGCTTACAGGGGCCAACTAATGAAAAACTGTTTTTT
CASSLQGPTNEKLFF
>TRBV6-5|15|many|TRBJ2-5|TRBD1
TGTGCCAGCAGTTACCGGACAGGGTTTAAAGAGACCCAGTACTTC
CASSYRTGFKETQYF
>TRBV6-2/TRBV6-3|13|many|TRBJ1-2|NA
TGTGCCAGCAGTTACACCGGACCCTATGGCTACACCTTC
CASSYTGPYGYTF
>TRBV14|13|NA|TRBJ2-1|NA
TGTGCCAGCAGCCTGACTTGGGACAATGAGCAGTTCTTC
CASSLTWDNEQFF
>TRBV5-1|15|many|TRBJ2-3|TRBD2
TGCGCCAGCGCTAGCGGGGGAGCTAGCACAGATACGCAGTATTTT
CASASGGASTDTQYF
>TRBV4-1|15|few|TRBJ1-1|NA
TGCGCCAGCAGCCAACCATTCGCCAGGGTTACTGAAGCTTTCTTT
CASSQPFARVTEAFF
>TRBV4-3|16|few|TRBJ2-3|TRBD2
TGCGCCAGCAGCCTACGACTAGCGGGGGACACAGATACGCAGTATTTT
CASSLRLAGDTDTQYF
>TRBV4-3|17|many|TRBJ2-2|TRBD2
TGCGCCAGCAGCCAGCCGATAGCGGGGGGGCTAGCCGGGGAGCTGTTTTTT
CASSQPIAGGLAGELFF
>TRBV5-4|15|many|TRBJ1-6|TRBD1
TGTGCCAGCAGCCCGGGACAGACCGTTAATTCACCCCTCCACTTT
CASSPGQTVNSPLHF
>TRBV19|13|few|TRBJ1-1|NA
TGTGCCAGTGCGACAGGTATGAACACTGAAGCTTTCTTT
CASATGMNTEAFF
>TRBV4-3|16|NA|TRBJ2-5|NA
TGCGCCAGCAGCCAAGGACCCCAGCGCGTCCAAGAGACCCAGTACTTC
CASSQGPQRVQETQYF
>TRBV7-2|12|many|TRBJ1-2|NA
TGTGCCAGCACCAACAGGGTTCGGGGCTACACCTTC
CASTNRVRGYTF
>TRBV27|15|many|TRBJ1-1|TRBD1
TGTGCCAGCAGTCTAGCCGGGACAGGGCCCACTGAAGCTTTCTTT
CASSLAGTGPTEAFF
>TRBV4-2|12|few|TRBJ2-1|NA
TGTGCCAGCAGCCTAATAGCGGACCTGCAGTTCTTC
CASSLIADLQFF